These T cell receptor beta chains were read from a single sample in a study of T cells in Graves' hyperthyroidism and ophthalmopathy. Each CDR3 protein gets one entry after TCRdb re-called the multiplex PCR reads with MiXCR. The table has about 380,000 distinct CDR3 sequences, around 13% seen once; the top ten hold approximately 10%. Sequencing was performed on blood. The origin of the receptors is a woman in her sixties or seventies with Graves' hyperthyroidism. CDR3s include the opening cysteine and the closing phenylalanine or tryptophan. The order of the fields is D gene, V gene, J gene, clone size, CDR3 protein, CDR3 DNA. D genes are given only for firm matches. Clone size is given for some rows only: seen once, a few or many times, or a class if the clone is expanded.

.	TRBV7-9	TRBJ2-1	few	CASSPPSTNEQFF	TGTGCCAGCAGCCCCCCCAGTACCAATGAGCAGTTCTTC
TRBD2	TRBV19	TRBJ2-2	few	CASRGLAANTGELFF	TGTGCCAGTAGGGGACTAGCGGCGAACACCGGGGAGCTGTTTTTT
.	TRBV28	TRBJ2-6	.	CASSLRQLNSGANVLTF	TGTGCCAGCAGTTTAAGACAGCTTAACTCTGGGGCCAACGTCCTGACTTTC
TRBD2	TRBV6-2/TRBV6-3	TRBJ2-3	.	CASSPRGGGTDTQYF	TGTGCCAGCAGCCCGCGGGGGGGAGGCACAGATACGCAGTATTTT
.	TRBV6-1	TRBJ1-1	many	CASSVGRENTEAFF	TGTGCCAGCAGTGTCGGACGGGAGAACACTGAAGCTTTCTTT
TRBD1	TRBV20-1	TRBJ2-7	many	CSARDGGTGEQYF	TGCAGTGCTAGAGACGGCGGGACAGGTGAGCAGTACTTC
.	TRBV6-2/TRBV6-3	TRBJ2-7	many	CASSTTNGGQYF	TGTGCCAGCAGTACGACCAACGGGGGGCAGTACTTC
TRBD1	TRBV3-1	TRBJ1-4	many	CASSSEGTGMRKLFF	TGTGCCAGCAGCTCAGAGGGGACAGGGATGCGTAAACTGTTTTTT
.	TRBV20-1	TRBJ1-2	.	CSASDSGNYGYTF	TGCAGTGCCTCGGACAGTGGGAACTATGGCTACACCTTC
TRBD1	TRBV5-1	TRBJ1-2	few	CASSWAGTGAYGYTF	TGCGCCAGCAGCTGGGCAGGGACAGGGGCCTATGGCTACACCTTC
TRBD2	TRBV24-1	TRBJ2-1	.	CATSDGFFRAGGSYNEQFF	TGTGCCACCAGTGATGGGTTTTTTCGAGCGGGAGGCTCCTACAATGAGCAGTTCTTC
.	TRBV10-3	TRBJ2-1	few	CAISRGYNEQFF	TGTGCCATCAGCCGGGGATACAATGAGCAGTTCTTC
TRBD2	TRBV11-2	TRBJ2-7	many	CASSPSGGGLAGLTYEQYF	TGTGCCAGCAGCCCGTCGGGAGGGGGACTAGCGGGCCTAACCTACGAGCAGTACTTC
TRBD2	TRBV6-5	TRBJ2-7	.	CASSYFFGGAGAGSSYEQYF	TGTGCCAGCAGTTACTTTTTTGGAGGTGCGGGAGCCGGGTCGTCCTACGAGCAGTACTTC
.	TRBV24-1	TRBJ2-3	many	CATAAVGRGTDTQYF	TGTGCCACCGCGGCAGTAGGGAGAGGCACAGATACGCAGTATTTT
.	TRBV18	TRBJ2-1	many	CASSPPERFGRRDEQFF	TGTGCCAGCTCACCACCGGAACGGTTCGGTAGGAGGGATGAGCAGTTCTTC
.	TRBV19	TRBJ1-5	.	CASSMVQVGNQPQHF	TGTGCCAGTAGTATGGTTCAAGTCGGCAATCAGCCCCAGCATTTT
TRBD2	TRBV10-3	TRBJ2-7	many	CAISSGIAYEQYF	TGTGCCATCTCTAGCGGGATTGCCTACGAGCAGTACTTC
TRBD2	TRBV18	TRBJ2-1	.	CASSPSSGRLSYNEQFF	TGTGCCAGCTCACCTAGTAGCGGGAGACTCTCCTACAATGAGCAGTTCTTC
TRBD2	TRBV5-6	TRBJ2-7	many	CASSFGLAGVGYEQYF	TGTGCCAGCAGCTTCGGACTAGCGGGAGTAGGCTACGAGCAGTACTTC
.	TRBV5-1	TRBJ2-5	many	CASSLALAEQETQYF	TGCGCCAGCAGCTTGGCCCTAGCAGAACAAGAGACCCAGTACTTC
.	TRBV5-4	TRBJ1-4	.	CASSLGWRGDEKLFF	TGTGCCAGCAGCTTGGGCTGGAGGGGCGATGAAAAACTGTTTTTT
TRBD2	TRBV5-1	TRBJ2-3	many	CASSLGASGMVDTQYF	TGCGCCAGCAGCTTGGGAGCTAGCGGGATGGTAGATACGCAGTATTTT
TRBD2	TRBV7-9	TRBJ2-1	many	CASRPGLETYNEQFF	TGTGCCAGTAGACCGGGACTAGAGACTTACAATGAGCAGTTCTTC
.	TRBV7-9	TRBJ1-1	many	CASSFGVDTEAFF	TGTGCCAGCAGCTTCGGGGTGGATACTGAAGCTTTCTTT
.	TRBV7-3	TRBJ1-5	few	CASSLPDRTAKKPQHF	TGTGCCAGCAGCCTACCGGATCGGACAGCTAAGAAGCCCCAGCATTTT
.	TRBV5-5	TRBJ2-3	.	CASSLVAGTATDTQYF	TGTGCCAGCAGCTTGGTCGCAGGGACCGCCACAGATACGCAGTATTTT
TRBD1	TRBV19	TRBJ2-2	.	CASSLSGQGVSGELFF	TGTGCCAGTAGTCTATCGGGACAGGGTGTTTCAGGGGAGCTGTTTTTT
TRBD1	TRBV6-1	TRBJ2-5	.	CASSEGTGVQETQYF	TGTGCCAGCAGTGAGGGGACAGGGGTCCAAGAGACCCAGTACTTC
TRBD2	TRBV28	TRBJ2-3	many	CASRLAGATDTQYF	TGTGCCAGTAGACTAGCGGGAGCAACAGATACGCAGTATTTT
.	TRBV5-1	TRBJ2-1	.	CASSFVYNEQFF	TGCGCCAGCAGCTTCGTTTACAATGAGCAGTTCTTC
.	TRBV4-2	TRBJ2-4	few	CASSQGYGSTQNIQYF	TGTGCCAGCAGCCAAGGGTACGGGAGTACTCAAAACATTCAGTACTTC
TRBD2	TRBV6-1	TRBJ2-7	.	CASSGLAGSYEQHF	TGTGCCAGCAGTGGACTAGCGGGATCGTACGAGCAGCACTTC
.	TRBV10-3	TRBJ2-3	many	CAISGLATDTQYF	TGTGCCATCAGTGGTTTGGCCACAGATACGCAGTATTTT
TRBD1	TRBV29-1	TRBJ2-3	.	CSVGATGGFTDTQYF	TGCAGCGTTGGAGCGACAGGGGGCTTCACAGATACGCAGTATTTT
TRBD2	TRBV20-1	TRBJ2-1	many	CSARDLTSGRAPYNEQFF	TGCAGTGCTAGAGATCTGACTAGCGGGAGGGCCCCCTACAATGAGCAGTTCTTC
.	TRBV7-9	TRBJ2-1	many	CASSLEPYEQFF	TGTGCCAGCAGCTTAGAACCCTATGAGCAGTTCTTC
TRBD1	TRBV11-2	TRBJ1-5	many	CASSLGTANQPQHF	TGTGCCAGCAGCTTGGGGACAGCGAATCAGCCCCAGCATTTT
.	TRBV5-4	TRBJ1-2	.	CASSLHSYGYTF	TGTGCCAGCAGCTTGCACAGCTATGGCTACACCTTC
TRBD2	TRBV6-1	TRBJ2-1	many	CASRRGTSGGGSYNEQFF	TGTGCCAGCAGGAGGGGGACTAGCGGGGGGGGGTCCTACAATGAGCAGTTCTTC
.	TRBV19	TRBJ1-1	many	CASSPRDENTEAFF	TGTGCCAGTAGTCCAAGGGACGAGAACACTGAAGCTTTCTTT
TRBD2	TRBV9	TRBJ2-5	many	CASSPRTGTSGTYQETQYF	TGTGCCAGCAGCCCCCGGACCGGGACTAGCGGAACGTACCAAGAGACCCAGTACTTC
.	TRBV11-2	TRBJ1-4	many	CASSLGPEDYNEKLFF	TGTGCCAGCAGCTTAGGGCCGGAAGATTATAATGAAAAACTGTTTTTT
.	TRBV20-1	TRBJ1-5	many	CSAQGLGNQPQHF	TGCAGTGCACAGGGACTAGGGAATCAGCCCCAGCATTTT
.	TRBV3-1	TRBJ1-5	.	CASSPPGEQGMPQHF	TGTGCCAGCAGCCCCCCCGGGGAGCAAGGCATGCCCCAGCATTTT
.	TRBV29-1	TRBJ1-4	many	CSVEEGAGDEKLFF	TGCAGCGTTGAAGAGGGCGCAGGGGATGAAAAACTGTTTTTT
TRBD1	TRBV28	TRBJ1-1	few	CASSIFTGGLTIF	TGTGCCAGCAGTATCTTTACAGGGGGCCTCACTATCTTT
.	TRBV30	TRBJ1-5	.	CAWSVNVGSNQPQHF	TGTGCCTGGAGTGTAAATGTTGGGAGCAATCAGCCCCAGCATTTT
.	TRBV18	TRBJ1-1	many	CASSPSAGISEAFF	TGTGCCAGCTCACCTTCCGCAGGGATCTCTGAAGCTTTCTTT
.	TRBV7-9	TRBJ1-3	many	CASSSNSGNTIYF	TGTGCCAGCAGCTCTAACTCTGGAAACACCATATATTTT
TRBD1	TRBV7-8	TRBJ2-7	few	CASSRLGQASYEQYF	TGTGCCAGCAGCCGATTGGGACAGGCCTCCTACGAGCAGTACTTC